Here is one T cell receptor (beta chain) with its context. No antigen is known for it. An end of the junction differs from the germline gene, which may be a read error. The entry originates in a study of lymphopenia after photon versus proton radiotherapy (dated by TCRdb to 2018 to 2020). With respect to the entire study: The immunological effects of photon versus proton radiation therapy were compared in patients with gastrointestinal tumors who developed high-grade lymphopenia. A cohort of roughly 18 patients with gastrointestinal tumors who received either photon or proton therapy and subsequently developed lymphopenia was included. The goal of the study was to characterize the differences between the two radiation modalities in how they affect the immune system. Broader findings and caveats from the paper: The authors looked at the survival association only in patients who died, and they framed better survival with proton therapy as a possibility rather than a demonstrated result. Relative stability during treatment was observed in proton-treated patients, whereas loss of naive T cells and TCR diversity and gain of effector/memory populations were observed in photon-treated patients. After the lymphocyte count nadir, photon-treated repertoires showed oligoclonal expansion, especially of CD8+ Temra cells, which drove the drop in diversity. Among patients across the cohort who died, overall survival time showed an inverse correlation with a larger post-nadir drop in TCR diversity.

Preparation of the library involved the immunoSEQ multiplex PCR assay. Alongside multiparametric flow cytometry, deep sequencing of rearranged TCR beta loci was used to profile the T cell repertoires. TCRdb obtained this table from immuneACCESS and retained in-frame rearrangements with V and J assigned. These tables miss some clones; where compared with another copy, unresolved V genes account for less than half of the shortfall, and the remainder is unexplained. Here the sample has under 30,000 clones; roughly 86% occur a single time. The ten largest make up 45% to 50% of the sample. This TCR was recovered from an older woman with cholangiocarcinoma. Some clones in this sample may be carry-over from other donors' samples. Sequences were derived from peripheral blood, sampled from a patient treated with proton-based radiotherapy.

The DNA reads TGTGCCAGCAGTGGGGACAGCCTTAGCTATCAGCCCCAGCATTTT. Its protein reads: CASSGDSLSYQPQHF. Recombination linked TRBV2 to TRBJ1-5, with TRBD1 matching 7 junction bases. Spanning cysteine to phenylalanine, the CDR3 consists of 15 amino acids. Only the CDR3 region is kept as DNA, spanning 45 bases read in frame from base 1. CDR1 and CDR2 (SNHLY, FYNNEI) derive from the germline V gene. Joined to the reference TRBV2 and TRBJ1-5 proteins, this CDR3 gives the full variable domain: EPEVTQTPSHQVTQMGQEVILRCVPISNHLYFYWYRQILGQKVEFLVSFYNNEISEKSEIFDDQFSVERPDGSNFTLKIRSTKLEDSAMYFCASSGDSLSYQPQHFGDGTRLSIL.